Below, 25 T cell receptor beta chains from the same sample are listed, as sequenced in a study of cytomegalovirus exposure and HLA in healthy donors. The method was immunoSEQ multiplex PCR; TCRdb's version includes in-frame clones alone and lacks a portion of them. The sample contains approximately 210,000 clones, roughly 88% of which appear only once. The specimen sequenced was PBMCs. Receptors originate from a woman aged 18 to 35 in good health and CMV-seronegative.

This chain links TRBV29-1 with TRBJ2-7; 10 bases map to TRBD2. This CDR3 spans 14 amino acids. The germline V gene has CDR1 SQVTM and CDR2 ANQGSEA. V dropped 3 bases and J dropped 0; count of bases not matched to a gene: 2. The CDR3 DNA is TGCAGCGTTGAGGCTAGCGGGAGCTCCTACGAGCAGTACTTC. Translated: CSVEASGSSYEQYF.

J is TRBJ1-3 and V is TRBV30; D remains ambiguous. Trimming pared 2 bases from V and 2 bases from J, leaving 10 bases between. The CDR3 sequence is 14 residues long. Germline values: CDR1 GTSNPN, CDR2 SVGIG (reference sequence). CDR3 residues: CAWSWAVTGNTIYF. CDR3 in DNA: TGTGCCTGGAGTTGGGCAGTCACTGGAAACACCATATATTTT.

V usage is TRBV6-1 and J usage is TRBJ2-7; the D gene is possibly TRBD2 (5 bases). This CDR3 region has 14 residues. V dropped 2 bases and J dropped 2 bases, with 10 bases sitting between them. Germline-derived CDR1 and CDR2 are MNHNS and SASEGT. In nucleotides, the CDR3 is TGTGCCAGCAGTGAACCCGGGATAACCTACGAGCAGTACTTC. Protein sequence: CASSEPGITYEQYF.

The chain recombines TRBV27 with TRBJ2-1, with D possibly matching TRBD2 (6 bases). V was cut by 5 bases and J by 6 bases, with 14 bases left in between. There are 14 residues in the CDR3. The germline CDR1 and CDR2 sequences are MNHEY and SMNVEV (reference sequence). CDR3: CASSTRDWGNEQFF. CDR3 coding DNA: TGTGCCAGCAGTACCCGGGACTGGGGCAATGAGCAGTTCTTC.

This chain uses TRBV6-6 with TRBJ2-7; D not certain. V was clipped by 0 bases and J by 1 base, with 7 bases between them. Germline lookup yields CDR1 MNHNY and CDR2 SVGAGI (reference sequence). The CDR3 extends over 14 amino acids. The CDR3 region has the DNA TGTGCCAGCAGTTACTCAGTAACTTCCTACGAGCAGTACTTC. Its protein is CASSYSVTSYEQYF.

The chain couples TRBV21-1 to TRBJ2-7; the table's D call, TRBD1, was not checked against the DNA. TRBV21-1 is tagged as a pseudogene. The CDR3 is made up of 14 amino acids. The CDR3 reads CASTLRDNSYEQYF. The CDR3 region has the DNA TGTGCCAGCACGTTACGGGACAATTCCTACGAGCAGTACTTC.

The chain uses TRBV4-1 and TRBJ2-1; the match to TRBD2 covers 11 bases. The CDR3 has 16 residues. CDR1 is MGHRA, CDR2 YSYEKL, per germline. V was clipped by 4 bases and J by 1 base; unmatched bases: 3. CDR3 DNA sequence: TGCGCCAGCAGCCGGGGACTAGCGGCTTCCTACAATGAGCAGTTCTTC. Protein product: CASSRGLAASYNEQFF.

This chain's CDR3 is CASSLAGQGIYGYTF. CDR3 bases: TGTGCCAGCAGCTTAGCAGGACAGGGGATCTATGGCTACACCTTC. The chain employs TRBV7-9 and TRBJ1-2; 9 nucleotides line up with TRBD1. After removal of 0 bases from V and 4 bases from J, the junction contained 3 bases not matched to a gene. The germline CDR1 and CDR2 sequences are SEHNR and FQNEAQ (reference sequence). The CDR3 sequence is 15 residues long.

CDR3: CASSTTQEGNGYTF. The CDR3 nucleotides are TGTGCCAGCAGTACTACTCAAGAGGGAAATGGCTACACCTTC. The V gene is TRBV6-6, the J gene TRBJ1-2; D remains unclear. CDR3 length: 14 amino acids. In germline, CDR1 is MNHNY, CDR2 SVGAGI (reference sequence). V lost 5 bases to trimming and J lost 6 bases, with 16 bases between them.

The gene calls are TRBV5-6 and TRBJ2-7, with D possibly matching TRBD2 (5 bases). The CDR3 runs to 15 residues. Germline loops: CDR1 SGHDT, CDR2 YYEEEE. V lost 2 bases to trimming and J lost 3 bases, with 15 bases between them. This CDR3 reads CASSFEGVMFYEQYF. The CDR3 coding sequence is TGTGCCAGCAGCTTCGAGGGCGTAATGTTCTACGAGCAGTACTTC.

This rearrangement joins TRBV5-4 to TRBJ2-5; possible D gene TRBD2, 5 bases. This CDR3 contains 14 residues. Germline values: CDR1 SGHNT, CDR2 YYREEE (reference sequence). V lost 0 bases and J 2 bases, leaving 8 bases between the germline ends. This CDR3 is CASSLGGAQETQYF. The CDR3 nucleotides are TGTGCCAGCAGCTTGGGGGGAGCGCAAGAGACCCAGTACTTC.

The chain carries TRBV28 and TRBJ1-5, with 8 bases fitting TRBD1. CDR1 is MDHEN and CDR2 is SYDVKM in the germline V gene. This CDR3 contains 16 residues. V was clipped by 5 bases and J by 5 bases; unmatched bases: 11. The CDR3 DNA is TGTGCCAGCAGTCTGGATACAGGGGGATCGCATCAGCCCCAGCATTTT. It is translated as CASSLDTGGSHQPQHF. The full variable domain, in which reference TRBV28 and TRBJ1-5 provide the parts outside the CDR3, is DVKVTQSSRYLVKRTGEKVFLECVQDMDHENMFWYRQDPGLGLRLIYFSYDVKMKEKGDIPEGYSVSREKKERFSLILESASTNQTSMYLCASSLDTGGSHQPQHFGDGTRLSIL.

The rearrangement links TRBV15 to TRBJ2-5; TRBD2 matches at 9 bases. Germline CDR1 is LNHNV and CDR2 is YYDKDF (reference sequence). This CDR3 is built from 16 residues. Trimming took 3 bases from V and 1 from J; bases not matched to a gene: 6. This CDR3 reads CATSREKAGGQETQYF. The CDR3 coding sequence is TGTGCCACCAGCAGGGAGAAAGCGGGAGGCCAAGAGACCCAGTACTTC.

This clone was observed a few times. The chain couples TRBV20-1 to TRBJ1-1; the D gene is possibly TRBD1 (6 bases). Germline V lookup: CDR1 DFQATT, CDR2 SNEGSKA (reference sequence). The CDR3 loop spans 11 amino acids. V was trimmed by 0 bases and J by 8 bases, leaving 7 bases between them. The CDR3 DNA sequence: TGCAGTGCTAGAGAGGACAGCGAAGCTTTCTTT. Encoded protein: CSAREDSEAFF.

The chain links TRBV29-1 to TRBJ1-1; a possible D gene is TRBD1 (5 bases). Germline V CDR1 and CDR2: SQVTM, ANQGSEA. Trimming pared 7 bases from V and 1 base from J, leaving 13 bases between. This CDR3 region has 13 residues. CDR3 in DNA: TGCAGCGCCGCGGGGGGGTCGAACACTGAAGCTTTCTTT. It is translated as CSAAGGSNTEAFF.

The chain carries TRBV5-1 and TRBJ2-1; TRBD2 aligns across 10 bases. V shed 4 bases, J shed 8 bases, and the junction held 12 bases outside the gene matches. CDR1 is SGHRS and CDR2 is YFSETQ in the germline V gene. The CDR3 consists of 16 residues. CDR3 amino acids: CASSDVSSGSRYEQFF. The CDR3 DNA reads as TGCGCCAGCAGCGACGTATCTAGCGGGAGTAGGTATGAGCAGTTCTTC.

The chain is built from TRBV29-1 and TRBJ2-3; 8 bases align to TRBD2. Germline CDR1 SQVTM, CDR2 ANQGSEA. The CDR3 consists of 16 residues. J was trimmed by 2 bases and V by 0 bases; bases with no gene match: 7. Here the CDR3 reads CSVEDLKRENTDTQYF. DNA for the CDR3: TGCAGCGTTGAAGATCTGAAGCGGGAGAACACAGATACGCAGTATTTT.

The rearrangement uses TRBV5-1 and TRBJ2-7, with 7 positions matching TRBD1. V lost 0 bases and J lost 6; bases outside the gene matches: 3. The CDR3 covers 13 residues. The germline CDR1 and CDR2 sequences are SGHRS and YFSETQ. CDR3 region: CASSLGDSAEQYF. As DNA, the CDR3 is TGCGCCAGCAGCTTGGGGGACAGCGCCGAGCAGTACTTC.

This clone was counted a few times. This chain joins TRBV7-2 and TRBJ1-5, with unresolved D. The V end was cut by 4 bases, the J end by 11 bases, with 15 bases between. This CDR3 spans 13 amino acids. Per the germline V gene, CDR1 is SGHTA and CDR2 is FQGNSA. In DNA, the CDR3 is TGTGCCAGCAGCTCGAGTGTCGAGGGAGCCCAGCATTTT. Amino acid sequence: CASSSSVEGAQHF.

The chain couples TRBV10-3 to TRBJ2-3; D remains unclear. The CDR3 is made up of 15 amino acids. The germline V gene encodes CDR1 ENHRY and CDR2 SYGVKD. V lost 4 bases and J lost 0, with 11 bases in between. The DNA for the CDR3 is TGTGCCATCAGTGGATCACAGCTAAGCACAGATACGCAGTATTTT. This sequence encodes CAISGSQLSTDTQYF.

The chain combines TRBV7-6 with TRBJ2-1; 7 bases are shared with TRBD2. Germline CDR1 SGHVS, CDR2 FNYEAQ. CDR3 length: 15 amino acids. V was clipped by 0 bases and J by 2 bases; unmatched bases: 1. The CDR3 region is CASSLAGGPYNEQFF. DNA of the CDR3: TGTGCCAGCAGCTTAGCGGGAGGGCCCTACAATGAGCAGTTCTTC.

This chain joins TRBV9 and TRBJ2-7, with 9 bases identical to TRBD2. This CDR3 region has 15 residues. Germline lookup yields CDR1 SGDLS and CDR2 YYNGEE. V lost 0 bases to trimming and J lost 3 bases; unmatched junction nucleotides: 4. For the CDR3, the DNA is TGTGCCAGCAGCGTAGATGGGACTAGCTTCTACGAGCAGTACTTC. The encoded protein is CASSVDGTSFYEQYF.

This clone was detected only a few times. The V call is TRBV29-1, the J call TRBJ1-1; D call uncertain. The CDR3 sequence is 11 residues long. V was trimmed by 6 bases and J by 1 base, leaving 6 bases between them. Germline V gives CDR1 SQVTM, CDR2 ANQGSEA. The CDR3 DNA follows: TGCAGCGTCTCACAGAACACTGAAGCTTTCTTT. Encoded protein: CSVSQNTEAFF.

The chain is built from TRBV28 and TRBJ2-1, with D possibly being TRBD2 (6 bases). Germline CDR1 reads MDHEN; CDR2 reads SYDVKM. CDR3 length: 18 residues. The V end was cut by 3 bases, the J end by 2 bases, with 20 bases between. The CDR3 here is CASSFISIAGMAYNEQFF. The DNA for the CDR3 is TGTGCCAGCAGTTTTATATCTATTGCGGGGATGGCCTACAATGAGCAGTTCTTC.

J is TRBJ2-1 and V is TRBV27; 9 bases match TRBD2. CDR1 is MNHEY, CDR2 SMNVEV, per germline (reference sequence). The trim removed 0 bases at V and 7 bases at J, leaving 7 bases unmatched. CDR3 size: 16 residues. In nucleotides, the CDR3 is TGTGCCAGCAGTTTATCTGCGGGAGGGCCCCCAAATGAGCAGTTCTTC. Encoded protein: CASSLSAGGPPNEQFF.